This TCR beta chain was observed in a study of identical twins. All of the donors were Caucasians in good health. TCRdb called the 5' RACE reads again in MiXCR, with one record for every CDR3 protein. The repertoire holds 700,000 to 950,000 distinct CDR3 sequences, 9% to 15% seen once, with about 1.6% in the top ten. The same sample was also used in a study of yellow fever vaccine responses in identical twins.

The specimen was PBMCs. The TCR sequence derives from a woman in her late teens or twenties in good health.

The CDR3 protein is CSARNRVNIQYF. The DNA for the CDR3 is TGCAGTGCTAGGAACAGAGTCAACATTCAGTACTTC. The rearrangement joins TRBV20-1 to TRBJ2-4; D gene uncertain. Germline CDR1 DFQATT, CDR2 SNEGSKA (reference sequence). Trimming cost V 3 bases and J 7 bases, with 10 bases left between them. The CDR3 totals 12 residues.